The next 6 T cell receptor beta chains were all read from a single sample in a study of cytomegalovirus exposure and HLA in healthy donors. Researchers ran the PCR with 60 Vbeta and 13 Jbeta primers. The method was immunoSEQ multiplex PCR; TCRdb's version includes in-frame clones alone and lacks a portion of them. The sample consists of some 110,000 clones, 65% to 80% of them appearing once. Sequencing was carried out using PBMCs. Source of these receptors: a male donor in good health and CMV-seropositive.

CDR3 DNA: TGTGCCAGCAGCTTAAGGCTAGCGGTAGGGGATACGCAGTATTTT. Its translation: CASSLRLAVGDTQYF. This chain links TRBV7-9 with TRBJ2-3, with 7 bases matching TRBD2. Unmatched junction bases numbered 8, after V lost 2 bases and J lost 6 bases. CDR3 length: 15 amino acids. The germline V gene has CDR1 SEHNR and CDR2 FQNEAQ (reference sequence).

The rearrangement links TRBV28 to TRBJ2-4; no clear D. The germline gives CDR1 MDHEN, CDR2 SYDVKM. The CDR3 covers 12 residues. V was pared by 7 bases and J by 5 bases, with 9 bases between. Written as DNA, the CDR3 is TGTGCCAGCATATCTGGAGAAAACATTCAGTACTTC. It specifies CASISGENIQYF.

V usage is TRBV7-3 and J usage is TRBJ2-1, with 12 nucleotides matching TRBD2. Germline values: CDR1 SGHTA, CDR2 FQGTGA. Unmatched junction bases numbered 7, after V lost 6 bases and J lost 4 bases. The CDR3 runs 16 residues. The DNA of the CDR3 is TGTGCCAGCAGTTTAGAGACTAGCGGGAGTTACAATGAGCAGTTCTTC. It encodes CASSLETSGSYNEQFF.

This chain uses TRBV10-3 with TRBJ2-7, with TRBD2 as a possible D gene (5 bases). CDR1 is ENHRY, CDR2 SYGVKD, per germline. V was shortened by 6 bases and J by 5 bases, with 8 bases between the two germline ends. The length of the CDR3 is 11 residues. The CDR3 spells CAISGDHEQYF. CDR3 bases: TGTGCCATCAGCGGGGATCACGAGCAGTACTTC.

The J gene is TRBJ1-1, the V gene TRBV2; D is ambiguous. There are 11 residues in the CDR3. Per the germline V gene, CDR1 is SNHLY and CDR2 is FYNNEI. V dropped 11 bases and J dropped 0 bases, with 7 bases sitting between them. CDR3 DNA: TGTGCCGGCGGGTTGAACACTGAAGCTTTCTTT. This gives the protein CAGGLNTEAFF.

Turning to this clone: This specimen includes other DNA sequences encoding the same CDR3. CDR3 amino acids: CASSQDAYSYNEQFF. The CDR3 DNA sequence: TGCGCCAGCAGCCAAGATGCCTACTCCTACAATGAGCAGTTCTTC. The chain is built from TRBV4-3 and TRBJ2-1; no reliable D call. Trimming shortened V by 0 bases and J by 0 bases, and 6 bases separated the two germline ends. The CDR3 length is 15 residues. Germline CDR1 reads LGHNA; CDR2 reads YSLEER.